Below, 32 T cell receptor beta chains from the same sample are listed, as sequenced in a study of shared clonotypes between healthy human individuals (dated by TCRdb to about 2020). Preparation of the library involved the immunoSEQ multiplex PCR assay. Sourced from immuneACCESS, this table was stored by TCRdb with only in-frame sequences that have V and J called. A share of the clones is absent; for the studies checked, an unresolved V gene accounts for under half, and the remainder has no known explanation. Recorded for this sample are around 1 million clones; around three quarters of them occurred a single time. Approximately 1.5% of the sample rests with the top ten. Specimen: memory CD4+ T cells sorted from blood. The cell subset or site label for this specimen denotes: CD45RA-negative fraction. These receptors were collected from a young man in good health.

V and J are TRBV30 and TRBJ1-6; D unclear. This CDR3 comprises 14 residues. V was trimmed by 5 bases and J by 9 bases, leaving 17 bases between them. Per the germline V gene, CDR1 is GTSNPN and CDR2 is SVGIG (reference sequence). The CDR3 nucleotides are TGTGCCTGGGGTCCGGGCTACCAGATTTCACCCCTCCACTTT. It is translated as CAWGPGYQISPLHF.

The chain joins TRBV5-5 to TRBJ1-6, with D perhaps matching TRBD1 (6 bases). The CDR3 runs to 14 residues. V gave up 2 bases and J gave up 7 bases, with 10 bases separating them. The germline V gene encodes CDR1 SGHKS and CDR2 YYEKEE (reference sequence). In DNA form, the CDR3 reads TGTGCCAGCAGCTTCCCAGGGGTCAATTCACCCCTCCACTTT. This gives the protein CASSFPGVNSPLHF.

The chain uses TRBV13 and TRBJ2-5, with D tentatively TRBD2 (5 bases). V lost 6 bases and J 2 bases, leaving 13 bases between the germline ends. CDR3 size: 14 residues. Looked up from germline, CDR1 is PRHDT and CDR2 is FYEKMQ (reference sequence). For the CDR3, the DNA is TGTGCCAGCAGTCAGAGGGCTAATCAAGAGACCCAGTACTTC. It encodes CASSQRANQETQYF.

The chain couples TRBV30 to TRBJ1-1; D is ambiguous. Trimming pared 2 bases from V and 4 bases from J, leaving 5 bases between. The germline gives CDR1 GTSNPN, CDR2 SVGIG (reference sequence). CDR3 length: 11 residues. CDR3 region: CAWSPTTEAFF. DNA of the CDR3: TGTGCCTGGAGTCCGACCACTGAAGCTTTCTTT.

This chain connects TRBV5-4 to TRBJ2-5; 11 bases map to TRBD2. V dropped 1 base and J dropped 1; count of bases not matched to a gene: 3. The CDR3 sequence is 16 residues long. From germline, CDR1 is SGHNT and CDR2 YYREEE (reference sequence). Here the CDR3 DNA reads TGTGCCAGCAGCTTGCTAGCGGGGGGCTCCCAAGAGACCCAGTACTTC. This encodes CASSLLAGGSQETQYF.

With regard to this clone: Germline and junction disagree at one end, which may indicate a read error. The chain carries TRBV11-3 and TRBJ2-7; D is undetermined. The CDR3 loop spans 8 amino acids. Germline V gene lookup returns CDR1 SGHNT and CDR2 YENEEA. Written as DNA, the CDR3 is TGTGCCAGCAGCTTCGCCTTCTTC. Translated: CASSFAFF.

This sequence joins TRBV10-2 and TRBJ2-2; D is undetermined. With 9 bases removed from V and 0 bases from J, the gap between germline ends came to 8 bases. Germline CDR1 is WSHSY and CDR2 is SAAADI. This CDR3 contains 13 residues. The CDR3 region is CASLRPNTGELFF. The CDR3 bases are TGCGCCAGTTTACGCCCGAACACCGGGGAGCTGTTTTTT.

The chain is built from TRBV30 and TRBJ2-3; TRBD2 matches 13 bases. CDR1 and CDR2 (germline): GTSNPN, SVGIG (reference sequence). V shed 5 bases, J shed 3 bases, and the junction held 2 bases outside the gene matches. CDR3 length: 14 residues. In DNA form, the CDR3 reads TGTGCCTGGGGGACTAGCGGGACAACAGATACGCAGTATTTT. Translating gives CAWGTSGTTDTQYF. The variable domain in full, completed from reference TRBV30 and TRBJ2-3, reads SQTIHQWPATLVQPVGSPLSLECTVEGTSNPNLYWYRQAAGRGLQLLFYSVGIGQISSEVPQNLSASRPQDRQFILSSKKLLLSDSGFYLCAWGTSGTTDTQYFGPGTRLTVL.

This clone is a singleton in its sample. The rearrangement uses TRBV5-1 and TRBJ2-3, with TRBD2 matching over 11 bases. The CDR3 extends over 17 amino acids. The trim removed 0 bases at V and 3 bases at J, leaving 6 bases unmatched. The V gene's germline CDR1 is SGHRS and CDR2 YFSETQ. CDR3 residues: CASSLAASGRRTDTQYF. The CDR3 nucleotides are TGCGCCAGCAGCTTGGCCGCTAGCGGGAGGAGGACAGATACGCAGTATTTT.

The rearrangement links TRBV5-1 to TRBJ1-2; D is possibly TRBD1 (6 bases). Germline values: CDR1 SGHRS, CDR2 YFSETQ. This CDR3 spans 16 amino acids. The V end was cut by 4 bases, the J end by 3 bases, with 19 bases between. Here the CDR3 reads CASSPGGTLLDYGYTF. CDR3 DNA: TGCGCCAGCAGCCCGGGGGGGACACTTTTGGACTATGGCTACACCTTC. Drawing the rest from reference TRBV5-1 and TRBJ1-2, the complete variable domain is KAGVTQTPRYLIKTRGQQVTLSCSPISGHRSVSWYQQTPGQGLQFLFEYFSETQRNKGNFPGRFSGRQFSNSRSEMNVSTLELGDSALYLCASSPGGTLLDYGYTFGSGTRLTVV.

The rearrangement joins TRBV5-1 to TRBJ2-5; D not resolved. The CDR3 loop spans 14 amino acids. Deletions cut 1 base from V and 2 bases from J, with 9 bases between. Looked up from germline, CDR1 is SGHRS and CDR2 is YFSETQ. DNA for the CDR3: TGCGCCAGCAGCTTGTCGGCAATTCAAGAGACCCAGTACTTC. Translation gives CASSLSAIQETQYF.

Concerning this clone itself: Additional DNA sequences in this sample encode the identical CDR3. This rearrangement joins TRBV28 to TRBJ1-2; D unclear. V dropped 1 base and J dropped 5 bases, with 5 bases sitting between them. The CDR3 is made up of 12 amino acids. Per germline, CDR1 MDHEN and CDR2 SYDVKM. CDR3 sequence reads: CASSLLGYGYTF. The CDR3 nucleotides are TGTGCCAGCAGTTTATTAGGTTATGGCTACACCTTC.

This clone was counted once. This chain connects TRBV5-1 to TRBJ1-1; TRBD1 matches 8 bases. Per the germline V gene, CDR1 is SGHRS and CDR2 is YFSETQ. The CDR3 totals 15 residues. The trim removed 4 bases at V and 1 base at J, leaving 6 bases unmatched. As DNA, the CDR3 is TGCGCCAGCAGCCAGATGACAGGGGCGAACACTGAAGCTTTCTTT. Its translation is CASSQMTGANTEAFF. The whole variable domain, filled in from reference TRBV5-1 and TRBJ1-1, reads KAGVTQTPRYLIKTRGQQVTLSCSPISGHRSVSWYQQTPGQGLQFLFEYFSETQRNKGNFPGRFSGRQFSNSRSEMNVSTLELGDSALYLCASSQMTGANTEAFFGQGTRLTVV.

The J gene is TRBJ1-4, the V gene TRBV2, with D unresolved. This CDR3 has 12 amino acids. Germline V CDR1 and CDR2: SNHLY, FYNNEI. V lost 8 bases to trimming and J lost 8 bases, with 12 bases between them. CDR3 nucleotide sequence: TGTGCCAGCGGTATTCGACGGGAAAAACTGTTTTTT. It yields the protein CASGIRREKLFF.

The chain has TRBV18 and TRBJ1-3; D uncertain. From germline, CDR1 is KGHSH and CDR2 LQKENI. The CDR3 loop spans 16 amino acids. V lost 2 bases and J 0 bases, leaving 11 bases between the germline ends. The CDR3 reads CASSPMRPDSGNTIYF. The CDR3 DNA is TGTGCCAGCTCACCAATGCGGCCCGACTCTGGAAACACCATATATTTT.

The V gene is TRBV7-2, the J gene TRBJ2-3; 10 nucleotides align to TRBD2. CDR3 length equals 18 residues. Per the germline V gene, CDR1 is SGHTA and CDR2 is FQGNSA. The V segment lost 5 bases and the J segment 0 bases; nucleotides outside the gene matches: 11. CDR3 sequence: CASSRVTSGARSTDTQYF. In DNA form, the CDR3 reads TGTGCCAGCAGCCGAGTTACTAGCGGGGCGAGAAGCACAGATACGCAGTATTTT.

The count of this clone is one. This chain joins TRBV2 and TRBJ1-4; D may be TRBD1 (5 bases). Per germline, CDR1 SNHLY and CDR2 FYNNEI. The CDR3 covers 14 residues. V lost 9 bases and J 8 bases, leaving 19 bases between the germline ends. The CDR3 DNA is TGTGCCAGTGGGGCTGGGATACCGGAGGAAAAACTGTTTTTT. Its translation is CASGAGIPEEKLFF.

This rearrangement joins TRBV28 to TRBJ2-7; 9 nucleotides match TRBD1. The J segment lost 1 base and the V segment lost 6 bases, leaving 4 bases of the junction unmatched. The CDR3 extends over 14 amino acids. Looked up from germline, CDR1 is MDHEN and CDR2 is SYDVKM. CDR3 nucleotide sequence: TGTGCCAGCAGGAAGACAGGGGGATCCTACGAGCAGTACTTC. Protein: CASRKTGGSYEQYF.

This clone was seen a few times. CDR3 DNA: TGCGCCAGCAGTTGGGACAGGGGTACCTATGGCTACACCTTC. Translated: CASSWDRGTYGYTF. This chain uses TRBV5-1 with TRBJ1-2, with 10 bases identical to TRBD1. The CDR3 runs 14 residues. Unmatched junction bases numbered 5, after V lost 5 bases and J lost 4 bases. The V gene's germline CDR1 is SGHRS and CDR2 YFSETQ.

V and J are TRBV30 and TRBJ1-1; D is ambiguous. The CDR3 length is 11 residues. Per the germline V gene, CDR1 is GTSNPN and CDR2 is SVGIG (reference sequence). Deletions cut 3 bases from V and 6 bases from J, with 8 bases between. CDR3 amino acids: CAWRDYSEAFF. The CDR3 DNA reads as TGTGCCTGGAGAGATTACTCTGAAGCTTTCTTT.

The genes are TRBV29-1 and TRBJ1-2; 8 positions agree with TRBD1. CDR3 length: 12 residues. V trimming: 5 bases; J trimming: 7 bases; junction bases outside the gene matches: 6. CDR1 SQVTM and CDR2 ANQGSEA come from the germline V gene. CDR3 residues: CSVRYGQGGYTF. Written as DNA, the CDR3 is TGCAGCGTTCGGTACGGACAGGGTGGCTACACCTTC.

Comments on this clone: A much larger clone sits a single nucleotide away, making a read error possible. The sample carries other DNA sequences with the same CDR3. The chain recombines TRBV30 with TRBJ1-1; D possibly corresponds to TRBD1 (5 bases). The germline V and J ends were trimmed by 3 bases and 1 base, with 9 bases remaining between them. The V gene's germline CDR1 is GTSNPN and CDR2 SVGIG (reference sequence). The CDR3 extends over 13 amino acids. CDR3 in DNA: TGTGCCTGGAGCCCCGGGGGGAACACTGAAGCTTTCTTT. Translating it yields CAWSPGGNTEAFF. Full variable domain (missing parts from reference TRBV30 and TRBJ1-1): SQTIHQWPATLVQPVGSPLSLECTVEGTSNPNLYWYRQAAGRGLQLLFYSVGIGQISSEVPQNLSASRPQDRQFILSSKKLLLSDSGFYLCAWSPGGNTEAFFGQGTRLTVV.

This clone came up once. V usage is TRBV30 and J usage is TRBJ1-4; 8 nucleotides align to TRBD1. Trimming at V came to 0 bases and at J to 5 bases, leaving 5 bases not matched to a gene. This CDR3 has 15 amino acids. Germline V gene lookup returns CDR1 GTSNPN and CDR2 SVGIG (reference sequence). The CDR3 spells CAWSVIRDRNEKLFF. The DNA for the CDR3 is TGTGCCTGGAGTGTAATCCGGGACAGGAATGAAAAACTGTTTTTT.

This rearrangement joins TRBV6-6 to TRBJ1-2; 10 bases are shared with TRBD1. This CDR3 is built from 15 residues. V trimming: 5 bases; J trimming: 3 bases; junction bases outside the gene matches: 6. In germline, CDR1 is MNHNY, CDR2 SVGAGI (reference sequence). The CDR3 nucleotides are TGTGCCAGCAGTCGACAGGGGGCGATAGACTATGGCTACACCTTC. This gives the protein CASSRQGAIDYGYTF.

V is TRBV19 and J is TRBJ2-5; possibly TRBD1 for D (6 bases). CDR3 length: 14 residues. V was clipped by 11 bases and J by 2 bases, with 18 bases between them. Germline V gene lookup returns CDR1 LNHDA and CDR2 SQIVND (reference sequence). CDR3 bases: TGTGCCCATAGGGGGTGCACAGAGCAAGAGACCCAGTACTTC. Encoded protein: CAHRGCTEQETQYF.

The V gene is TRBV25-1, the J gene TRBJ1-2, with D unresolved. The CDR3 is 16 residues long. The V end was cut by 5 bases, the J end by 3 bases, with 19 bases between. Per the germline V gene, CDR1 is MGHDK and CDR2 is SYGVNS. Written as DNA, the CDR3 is TGTGCCAGCAGTCGTGACCAAAAGGGAGGCTACTATGGCTACACCTTC. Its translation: CASSRDQKGGYYGYTF.

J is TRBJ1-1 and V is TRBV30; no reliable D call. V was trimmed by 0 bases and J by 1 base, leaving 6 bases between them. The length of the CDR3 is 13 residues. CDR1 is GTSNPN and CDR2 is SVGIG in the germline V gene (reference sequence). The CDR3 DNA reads TGTGCCTGGAGTGTCAACAGGAACACTGAAGCTTTCTTT. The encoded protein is CAWSVNRNTEAFF.

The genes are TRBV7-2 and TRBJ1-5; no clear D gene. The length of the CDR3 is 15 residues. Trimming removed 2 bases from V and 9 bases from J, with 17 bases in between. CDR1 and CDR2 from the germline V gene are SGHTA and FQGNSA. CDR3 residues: CASSLSTGSSAPQHF. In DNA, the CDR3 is TGTGCCAGCAGCTTATCCACGGGGAGCTCTGCGCCCCAGCATTTT. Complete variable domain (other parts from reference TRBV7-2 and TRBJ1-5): GAGVSQSPSNKVTEKGKDVELRCDPISGHTALYWYRQSLGQGLEFLIYFQGNSAPDKSGLPSDRFSAERTGGSVSTLTIQRTQQEDSAVYLCASSLSTGSSAPQHFGDGTRLSIL.

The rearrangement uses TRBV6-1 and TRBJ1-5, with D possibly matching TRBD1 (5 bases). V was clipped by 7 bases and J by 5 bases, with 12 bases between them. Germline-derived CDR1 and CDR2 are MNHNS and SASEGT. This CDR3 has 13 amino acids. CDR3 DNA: TGTGCCAGCACCGGGACCTCGGATCAGCCCCAGCATTTT. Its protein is CASTGTSDQPQHF.

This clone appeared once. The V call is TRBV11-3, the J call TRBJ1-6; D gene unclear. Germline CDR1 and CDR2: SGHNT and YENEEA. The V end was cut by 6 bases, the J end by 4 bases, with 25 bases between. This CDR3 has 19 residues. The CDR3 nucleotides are TGTGCCAGCAGTCCCCCTCGGCTTTGGACTCTCATTTATAATTCACCCCTCCACTTT. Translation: CASSPPRLWTLIYNSPLHF.

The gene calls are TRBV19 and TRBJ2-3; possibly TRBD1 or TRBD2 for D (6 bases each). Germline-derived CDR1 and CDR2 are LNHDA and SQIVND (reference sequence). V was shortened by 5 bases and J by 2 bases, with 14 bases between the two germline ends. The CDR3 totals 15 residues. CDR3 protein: CASSETGALTDTQYF. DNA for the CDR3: TGTGCCAGTAGTGAGACGGGGGCCCTCACAGATACGCAGTATTTT.

CDR3 region: CASSLSTGRIVEQYF. The DNA for the CDR3 is TGTGCCAGCAGCCTTTCGACAGGGAGGATTGTCGAGCAGTACTTC. The J gene is TRBJ2-7, the V gene TRBV13; D might be TRBD1 (7 bases). Between the trimmed V and J ends, which lost 5 bases and 6 bases, there was a span of 20 bases. Germline CDR1 reads PRHDT; CDR2 reads FYEKMQ (reference sequence). The CDR3 contains 15 residues.